These 16 T cell receptor beta chains were all obtained from the same sample, sequenced in a study of control samples from healthy donors and cancer patients. The table came from immunoSEQ multiplex PCR; TCRdb's copy has only in-frame clones and leaves some out. There are 98,000 or so clones in the sample; approximately 80% occur only once, and roughly a tenth lies in the top ten. The sequencing input was blood. The receptors stem from a woman younger than 45 in good health.

The chain couples TRBV3-1 (or the pseudogene TRBV3-2) to TRBJ2-5; 11 nucleotides match TRBD2. With 0 bases clipped from V and 5 bases from J, the junction kept 2 bases outside the gene matches. Germline CDR1 and CDR2: LGHDT and YNNKEL (reference sequence). The CDR3 extends over 15 amino acids. The CDR3 DNA is TGTGCCAGCAGCCAAGATAGCGGGGGGGCGGAGACCCAGTACTTC. Translation gives CASSQDSGGAETQYF.

The rearrangement uses TRBV4-1 and TRBJ1-1; 8 nucleotides align to TRBD1. Losses at the gene ends were 3 bases for V and 3 bases for J; bases not matched to a gene: 6. This CDR3 is 15 amino acids long. Germline V gene data show CDR1 as MGHRA and CDR2 as YSYEKL. The CDR3, as DNA: TGCGCCAGCAGCCACCCGGACAGGGTCGACACTGAAGCTTTCTTT. Translation: CASSHPDRVDTEAFF.

This clone was seen a few times. The CDR3 protein is CAWSADRYTEAFF. The CDR3 nucleotides are TGTGCCTGGAGCGCCGACAGATACACTGAAGCTTTCTTT. V is TRBV30 and J is TRBJ1-1, with TRBD1 as a possible D gene (5 bases). From germline, CDR1 is GTSNPN and CDR2 SVGIG (reference sequence). The CDR3 has 13 residues. Trimming took off 3 bases at V and 3 bases at J, with 11 bases between the two ends.

The V and J genes are TRBV9 and TRBJ1-6; no reliable D call. Germline V lookup: CDR1 SGDLS, CDR2 YYNGEE. The V and J ends lost 0 bases and 5 bases respectively, with 6 bases between them. The CDR3 spans 14 residues. The CDR3 DNA follows: TGTGCCAGCAGCGTAGACCCAAATAATTCACCCCTCCACTTT. Its protein is CASSVDPNNSPLHF.

The rearrangement joins TRBV12-5 to TRBJ1-1; weak D call: TRBD1 (5 bases). Germline loops: CDR1 LGHNT, CDR2 FRNRAP. The CDR3 is made up of 16 amino acids. Between the trimmed V and J ends, which lost 3 bases and 1 base, there was a span of 15 bases. CDR3 nucleotide sequence: TGTGCTAGTGGTTTTGGTGGGACTGTTCCGAACACTGAAGCTTTCTTT. Translating it yields CASGFGGTVPNTEAFF.

V is TRBV5-8 and J is TRBJ1-2, with D perhaps matching TRBD1 (5 bases). This CDR3 comprises 14 residues. In germline, CDR1 is SGHTS, CDR2 YDEGEE. CDR3 in DNA: TGTGGAGCGAGAAGACAGAGCCTTAACTATGGCTACACCTTC. This translates into CGARRQSLNYGYTF.

CDR3 sequence reads: CASSLDSGATYNEQFF. The CDR3 bases are TGTGCCAGCAGCTTGGATAGCGGGGCGACCTACAATGAGCAGTTCTTC. The chain recombines TRBV5-4 with TRBJ2-1; 8 positions match TRBD2. The ends lost 0 bases at V and 2 bases at J; junction bases unmatched: 4. Germline V lookup: CDR1 SGHNT, CDR2 YYREEE (reference sequence). The CDR3 is 16 amino acids.

The J gene is TRBJ2-3, the V gene TRBV7-8, with 12 bases fitting TRBD2. This CDR3 spans 17 amino acids. CDR1 and CDR2 from the germline V gene are SGHVS and FQNEAQ. V lost 6 bases, J lost 6 bases, and 13 bases stayed unmatched. DNA for the CDR3: TGTGCCAGCAGGCGGATCCTAGCGGGGGGGCCGCGGGATACGCAGTATTTT. Protein product: CASRRILAGGPRDTQYF.

The V gene is TRBV6-2 or TRBV6-3, the J gene TRBJ2-3, with D possibly matching TRBD2 (5 bases). Germline values: CDR1 MNHEY, CDR2 SVGEGT. The CDR3 has 14 residues. Trimming pared 1 base from V and 2 bases from J, leaving 7 bases between. The DNA for the CDR3 is TGTGCCAGCAGTTACTTTAGCGCCACAGATACGCAGTATTTT. It yields the protein CASSYFSATDTQYF.

This chain joins TRBV6-6 and TRBJ1-2; the match to TRBD1 covers 8 bases. V dropped 7 bases and J dropped 8; count of bases not matched to a gene: 6. Germline V CDR1 and CDR2: MNHNY, SVGAGI (reference sequence). This CDR3 has 12 residues. Here the CDR3 DNA reads TGTGCCAGCAATCTACAGGGGGAAGGCTACACCTTC. This codes for CASNLQGEGYTF.

The chain recombines TRBV18 with TRBJ1-1; 7 positions match TRBD1. Germline V gene data show CDR1 as KGHSH and CDR2 as LQKENI. CDR3 length: 14 residues. Germline trimming cut 4 bases from V and 4 bases from J; bases unmatched to any gene: 6. In nucleotides, the CDR3 is TGTGCCAGCTCACTTGACAGGGAGGGCACTGAAGCTTTCTTT. The encoded protein is CASSLDREGTEAFF.

This clone turned up a few times. The chain is built from TRBV5-1 and TRBJ1-1; TRBD1 aligns across 9 bases. V shed 5 bases and J 3 bases; nucleotides not matched to a gene: 11. This CDR3 has 16 amino acids. CDR1 and CDR2 from the germline V gene are SGHRS and YFSETQ. CDR3 coding DNA: TGCGCCAGCAGACACCGCACAGGGGGCTTTGACACTGAAGCTTTCTTT. Protein product: CASRHRTGGFDTEAFF.

The count of this clone is one. CDR3 DNA: TGTGCCACCAGTGATGCGACAGGAGCGGAAGCTTTCTTT. Its translation: CATSDATGAEAFF. The V call is TRBV24-1, the J call TRBJ1-1; tentative D call: TRBD1 (6 bases). Germline V gene lookup returns CDR1 KGHDR and CDR2 SFDVKD. This CDR3 comprises 13 residues. The ends were cut back, 3 bases at V and 8 bases at J, with 12 bases in the middle.

As regards this clone: The germline gene is not matched at one end of the junction; a read error may be the cause. V is TRBV19 and J is TRBJ1-2, with 8 bases identical to TRBD1. The CDR3 spans 11 residues. In germline, CDR1 is LNHDA, CDR2 SQIVND (reference sequence). CDR3 sequence reads: CASGRTGNLGF. The CDR3 DNA is TGTGCCAGCGGTAGGACAGGGAATCTTGGCTTC.

This clone appeared once. V gene TRBV11-2 combines with J gene TRBJ2-3, with 10 bases lining up with TRBD2. The CDR3 runs 16 residues. Germline V gene sequence: CDR1 SGHAT, CDR2 FQNNGV. The trim removed 3 bases at V and 4 bases at J, leaving 7 bases unmatched. The CDR3 loop reads CASSLKVAGGADTQYF. Written as DNA, the CDR3 is TGTGCCAGCAGCTTGAAGGTAGCGGGGGGCGCAGATACGCAGTATTTT.

This clone turned up a few times. The chain carries TRBV11-2 and TRBJ2-2; D remains unclear. CDR3 length equals 12 residues. Trimming stripped 5 bases from V and 9 bases from J, with 10 bases between. Germline CDR1 reads SGHAT; CDR2 reads FQNNGV. For the CDR3, the DNA is TGTGCCAGCAGCCTGCTGACCTGGGAGCTGTTTTTT. Residues: CASSLLTWELFF.